This T cell receptor (beta chain) appears in the sequencing data of a study of cytotoxic CD8 clonotypes in ibrutinib-treated CLL. The study, taken as a whole, reports: Exceeding age-matched healthy donors, baseline clonality also tracked the counts of circulating CD8+ T cells. The study found public clonotypes uncommon, contracting or stable on treatment.

Germline CDR1 and CDR2: SGHVS and FNYEAQ. V gave up 2 bases and J gave up 5 bases; unmatched junction bases: 4. The CDR3 sequence is 14 residues long. On this clone itself: What it recognizes is unknown.

Deep sequencing aimed at 1 in 200,000 to 1 in 1 million T cells' resolution. Using immunoSEQ multiplex PCR, the repertoire was profiled, and TCRdb retains in-frame clones only, with some absent. The sample includes tens of thousands of clones, around 75% seen only once; the top ten take around 30%. The source of this sequence is a human donor with chronic lymphocytic leukemia. The input for sequencing was PBMCs, taken after 24 months of ibrutinib treatment. The rearrangement uses TRBV7-6 and TRBJ1-2; 8 bases fit TRBD1. In DNA, the CDR3 is TGTGCCAGCAGCTTAAGACAGGGGAATTATGGCTACACCTTC. This encodes CASSLRQGNYGYTF. Full variable domain (missing parts from reference TRBV7-6 and TRBJ1-2): GAGVSQSPRYKVTKRGQDVALRCDPISGHVSLYWYRQALGQGPEFLTYFNYEAQQDKSGLPNDRFSAERPEGSISTLTIQRTEQRDSAMYRCASSLRQGNYGYTFGSGTRLTVV.